This T cell receptor (beta chain) was identified during a study of Graves' ophthalmopathy and Graves' hyperthyroidism. For the study at large: The stable label applied to hyperthyroidism with no ophthalmopathy within 18 months of follow-up.

Regarding the study as a whole: Prediction of ophthalmopathy progression reached over 65% sensitivity and 72% to 80% specificity. Blood also harbored most expanded thyroid clonotypes above 0.001 frequency.

Each diagnosis was determined on the basis of clinical symptoms, serum thyroxine, TRAb, thyroid ultrasound and orbital computed tomography. CDR3 regions of TCR beta were amplified from RNA transcripts. Scientists carried out first-round RT-PCR using HTBI primers and then a second-round multiplex PCR. One entry per CDR3 protein results from TCRdb running MiXCR on the multiplex PCR reads. The data show around 1.1 million distinct CDR3 sequences, approximately 35% seen once. Germline-derived CDR1 and CDR2 are SGDLS and YYNGEE. The CDR3 is 13 residues long. V was pared by 0 bases and J by 1 base, with 4 bases between. Many counts were recorded for this clonotype. Its target is unknown.

V is TRBV9 and J is TRBJ1-1, with D uncertain. Sample: peripheral blood or thyroid tissue (not recorded which). The origin of this receptor is an adult man with Graves' hyperthyroidism. The CDR3: CASSVEENTEAFF. As DNA, the CDR3 is TGTGCCAGCAGCGTAGAAGAGAACACTGAAGCTTTCTTT.